The rows below give T cell receptor beta chains drawn from one sample of a study of cytomegalovirus exposure and HLA in healthy donors. Clones were read by immunoSEQ multiplex PCR, and TCRdb kept only the in-frame ones, dropping some. This listing includes about 170,000 clones. The sample consisted of PBMCs. The source of these receptors is a woman aged 55-70 years in good health and CMV-seronegative. Each CDR3 is given with its conserved first and last residue. D genes are given only for firm matches.

V gene,D gene,J gene,CDR3 protein,CDR3 DNA
TRBV5-1,TRBD1,TRBJ2-1,CASSSQGAGNEQFF,TGCGCCAGCAGCTCACAGGGGGCCGGCAATGAGCAGTTCTTC
TRBV5-1,.,TRBJ2-5,CASSLQETQYF,TGCGCCAGCAGCCTCCAAGAGACCCAGTACTTC
TRBV5-4,.,TRBJ2-5,CASSQQGGGQETQYF,TGTGCCAGCAGCCAGCAGGGGGGCGGACAAGAGACCCAGTACTTC
TRBV6-6,TRBD1,TRBJ2-5,CASSPKTGGGETQYF,TGTGCCAGCAGCCCAAAGACAGGGGGAGGAGAGACCCAGTACTTC
TRBV15,.,TRBJ2-7,CATSRDKSAAYEQYF,TGTGCCACCAGCAGAGATAAGTCAGCGGCCTACGAGCAGTACTTC
TRBV7-3,TRBD1,TRBJ1-3,CASSLGTGPGNTIYF,TGTGCCAGCAGCTTAGGGACAGGGCCTGGAAACACCATATATTTT
TRBV5-1,.,TRBJ2-5,CASSFEETQYF,TGCGCCAGCAGCTTCGAGGAGACCCAGTACTTC
TRBV4-1,.,TRBJ2-4,CASSHPLGAGEGLAKNIQYF,TGCGCCAGCAGCCATCCACTAGGTGCAGGGGAAGGATTAGCCAAAAACATTCAGTACTTC
TRBV4-1,.,TRBJ1-1,CASSQEWQSRGTEAFF,TGCGCCAGCAGCCAAGAGTGGCAGTCCCGGGGAACTGAAGCTTTCTTT
TRBV18,TRBD1,TRBJ2-7,CASSPPGQDSSYEQYF,TGTGCCAGCTCACCACCGGGACAGGACTCCTCCTACGAGCAGTACTTC
TRBV11-2,.,TRBJ2-7,CASTIAKGNEQYF,TGTGCCAGTACGATAGCTAAAGGAAACGAGCAGTACTTC
TRBV7-2,TRBD2,TRBJ2-3,CASSLERTSGSTDTQYF,TGTGCCAGCAGCTTAGAACGCACTAGCGGGAGCACAGATACGCAGTATTTT
TRBV9,TRBD2,TRBJ2-2,CASSVTGTSGRVRGELFF,TGTGCCAGCAGCGTCACAGGGACTAGCGGGAGGGTTCGAGGGGAGCTGTTTTTT
TRBV19,TRBD1,TRBJ2-1,CASTLGTGGYNEQFF,TGTGCCAGTACCCTTGGGACAGGGGGATACAATGAGCAGTTCTTC
TRBV5-6,TRBD2,TRBJ2-4,CASSLGGGKNIQYF,TGTGCCAGCAGCTTGGGCGGGGGGAAAAACATTCAGTACTTC
TRBV6-6,.,TRBJ1-5,CASSYSDRPNQPQHF,TGTGCCAGCAGTTACTCCGACAGGCCCAATCAGCCCCAGCATTTT
TRBV10-3,TRBD1,TRBJ2-1,CAIKDRGVIEQFF,TGTGCCATCAAAGACAGGGGTGTTATTGAGCAGTTCTTC
TRBV19,TRBD1,TRBJ2-5,CASSRGPGQGLETQYF,TGTGCCAGTAGTAGGGGTCCGGGACAGGGTTTGGAGACCCAGTACTTC
TRBV6-1,TRBD1,TRBJ2-7,CASSEYSRQGSYEQYF,TGTGCCAGCAGTGAATACTCTCGACAGGGTTCTTACGAGCAGTACTTC
TRBV5-1,TRBD1,TRBJ2-5,CASRPTGVSQETQYF,TGCGCCAGCAGGCCGACAGGGGTTAGCCAAGAGACCCAGTACTTC
TRBV11-2,TRBD2,TRBJ2-3,CASTPGGKTDTQYF,TGTGCCAGCACCCCGGGGGGGAAGACAGATACGCAGTATTTT
TRBV11-1,TRBD2,TRBJ2-7,CASSGRTSPYEQYF,TGTGCCAGCAGCGGGAGGACTAGCCCCTACGAGCAGTACTTC
TRBV19,TRBD1,TRBJ1-4,CASRGQGTATNEKLFF,TGTGCCAGTAGGGGACAGGGGACTGCAACTAATGAAAAACTGTTTTTT
TRBV7-9,TRBD2,TRBJ2-3,CASSRGTSDTDTQYF,TGTGCCAGCAGCCGCGGGACTAGCGACACAGATACGCAGTATTTT
TRBV5-5,.,TRBJ1-3,CASSFRDSGNTIYF,TGTGCCAGCAGCTTTCGAGACTCTGGAAACACCATATATTTT
TRBV6-1,TRBD2,TRBJ2-7,CASSEPAGGPNEQYF,TGTGCCAGCAGTGAACCGGCGGGGGGGCCTAACGAGCAGTACTTC
TRBV7-3,.,TRBJ2-1,CASSLKGAGEQFF,TGTGCCAGCAGCTTAAAAGGGGCAGGTGAGCAGTTCTTC
TRBV2,.,TRBJ2-1,CASTTTRVEQFF,TGTGCCAGCACTACGACTAGAGTTGAGCAGTTCTTC
TRBV5-1,TRBD1,TRBJ2-5,CASSATGTGTGETQYF,TGCGCCAGCAGCGCAACCGGGACAGGGACGGGAGAGACCCAGTACTTC
TRBV27,TRBD1,TRBJ1-5,CASSPGQGHQPQHF,TGTGCCAGCAGTCCGGGACAGGGCCATCAGCCCCAGCATTTT
TRBV5-6,TRBD1,TRBJ1-5,CASSLTGVQPQHF,TGTGCCAGCAGCCTTACAGGGGTGCAGCCCCAGCATTTT
TRBV2,TRBD1,TRBJ1-1,CASGRDRGAFF,TGTGCCAGCGGTCGGGACAGGGGAGCTTTCTTT
TRBV6-4,.,TRBJ1-6,CASSVRTDSPLHF,TGTGCCAGCAGTGTGAGAACGGATTCACCCCTCCACTTT
TRBV5-4,TRBD1,TRBJ2-1,CASKRQGANNEQFF,TGTGCCAGCAAGCGCCAGGGGGCCAACAATGAGCAGTTCTTC
TRBV6-5,TRBD2,TRBJ2-1,CASRIAGGRYEQFF,TGTGCCAGCAGAATAGCGGGGGGGCGATATGAGCAGTTCTTC
TRBV30,TRBD1,TRBJ1-3,CAWSTGTAPGNTIYF,TGTGCCTGGAGCACCGGGACAGCTCCCGGAAACACCATATATTTT
TRBV9,TRBD2,TRBJ2-1,CASSVGLAGYNEQFF,TGTGCCAGCAGCGTAGGGCTAGCGGGATACAATGAGCAGTTCTTC
TRBV7-6,TRBD2,TRBJ2-7,CASSPGLAGRRTYEQYF,TGTGCCAGCAGTCCCGGACTAGCGGGGCGCCGTACCTACGAGCAGTACTTC
TRBV7-2,.,TRBJ1-6,CASSLAGGANSPLHF,TGTGCCAGCAGCTTAGCTGGGGGGGCGAATTCACCCCTCCACTTT
TRBV5-8,TRBD1,TRBJ1-5,CASSSLGQGPLPQHF,TGTGCCAGCAGCTCCCTTGGACAGGGGCCGTTACCCCAGCATTTT
TRBV29-1,TRBD1,TRBJ1-1,CSVRDRGGTEAFF,TGCAGCGTTAGGGACAGGGGGGGTACTGAAGCTTTCTTT
TRBV29-1,.,TRBJ1-1,CSVEEFLEYTEAFF,TGCAGCGTTGAAGAATTTCTGGAGTACACTGAAGCTTTCTTT
TRBV4-3,.,TRBJ1-1,CASSQVGWAANTEAFF,TGCGCCAGCAGCCAAGTAGGATGGGCAGCGAACACTGAAGCTTTCTTT